The entry that follows covers one T cell receptor (beta chain) sequence. This clone was counted between two and nine times. What this receptor recognizes is not known. Base qualities are missing; no much larger clone stands one base away. The CDR3 spans 17 residues, from the cysteine through the phenylalanine. This entry keeps only the CDR3 DNA: 51 bases, framed from base 1. V and J are trimmed by 7 bases and 6 bases, and the gene matches miss 18 bases of the junction. CDR1 and CDR2, per the germline V gene (reference sequence), are SEHNR and FQNEAQ. A MiSeq instrument was used for deep resolution sequencing, which targeted depths ranging from 1 in 1 million up to 1 in 200,000 T cells, with coverage averaging 10x for each clonotype. The immunoSEQ hsTCRB Kit was used to generate TCR beta libraries. The paper's data handling went like this. The data were analyzed with ImmunoSEQ Analyzer and ImmunoSEQ Data Assistant, and V, D and J gene assignments followed IMGT definitions. Clonality was computed as one minus normalized Shannon entropy of productive rearrangement frequencies, ranging from 0 to 1. Only overrepresented clonotypes making up at least 0.05% of each patient's repertoire were included in the public clonotype analysis. About a dozen repertoires from age-matched healthy donors, obtained from immuneACCESS, served as clonality controls. What TCRdb holds here is the immuneACCESS table cut down to in-frame rearrangements. Part of the clones is not present; checked against another copy, under half of the missing clones reflect an unresolved V gene, and the others are unexplained. V and J calls plus clone size are reproduced from that table; the DNA served to infer D and trimming. The sample table records some 93,000 clones; around 73% of these occur just once. The ten top clones hold about 32% of the sample.

Per the publication, the time point label means: approximately eleven months on ibrutinib. For TCR beta library preparation, 1.5 to 2 micrograms of genomic DNA were extracted from the cryopreserved PBMCs. High-throughput TCR beta sequencing was performed on longitudinal blood samples from CLL patients receiving ibrutinib monotherapy. The patients were enrolled in a single-center, open-label phase 2 trial of ibrutinib monotherapy. The entry originates in a study of cytotoxic CD8 clonotypes in ibrutinib-treated CLL (dated by TCRdb to the early 2020s). At the level of the whole study: The cohort had some eleven relapsed/refractory and more than 14 treatment-naive patients; approximately 18 were IGHV unmutated. Partial responses were observed in 24 patients and complete responses in 2; after a median follow-up of 68 months, remission was maintained in approximately 14 patients and progression was observed in roughly 12. The response samples were drawn at a median of approximately 11 months into treatment, with a range of roughly 6 to 40 months. On average, each sample yielded around 230,000 productive templates and tens of thousands of productive rearrangements. Longitudinal samples were obtainable from about 30% of the roughly 86 participants in the trial. Cryopreserved peripheral blood mononuclear cells were obtained before treatment, at response, and at either sustained remission or disease progression. Every sample from remission and from progressive disease was obtained while the patients were still on ibrutinib. What the research found in general, with its limitations: Sampling times were not matched between patients in sustained remission and patients whose disease was progressing, and lymph node repertoires were not examined. At ibrutinib response clonality went up, during sustained remission it held steady, and at progression it dropped back toward baseline. Public clonotypes were rare and either shrank or stayed stable during treatment, and the rise in clonality at ibrutinib response reflected expansion of private clonotypes. Baseline clonality exceeded that of age-matched healthy donors and correlated strongly with circulating CD8+ T-cell counts.

The TCR comes from a human donor with chronic lymphocytic leukemia. This sample comprised PBMCs, obtained after 12 months of ibrutinib treatment. The rearrangement combines TRBV7-9 with TRBJ1-2; a stretch of 9 junction bases matches TRBD1. This receptor has the CDR3 CASTGSTGGDGFNGYTF. In nucleotides, the sequence is TGTGCCAGCACAGGGAGCACAGGGGGCGACGGGTTCAATGGCTACACCTTC.